This T cell receptor (beta chain) was obtained from a study of T cells in Graves' hyperthyroidism and ophthalmopathy. Study-wide context: Peripheral blood was obtained at initial diagnosis, preceding any treatment.

Orbital computed tomography, thyroid ultrasound, serum thyroxine and TRAb, and clinical symptoms together informed the diagnoses. Points from the study as a whole: Ophthalmopathy, as predicted by the model, came a median 6.5 months after the prediction. Ophthalmopathy and stable hyperthyroidism were told apart by a 13 V-J model.

This clonotype was found many times. Its specificity is not known. Authors of the study amplified TCR beta CDR3 regions from RNA transcripts. HTBI primers drove first-round RT-PCR of the TCR CDR3. MiXCR, run by TCRdb on the multiplex PCR reads, gives a single entry per CDR3 protein. The profile shows about 400,000 distinct CDR3 sequences, roughly 13% of them singletons. The CDR3 extends over 15 amino acids. Germline V gene data show CDR1 as MNHEY and CDR2 as SVGEGT. Trimming cost V 2 bases and J 4 bases, with 14 bases left between them. The chain employs TRBV6-2 or TRBV6-3 and TRBJ1-2; D might be TRBD1 (5 bases). The TCR sequence derives from a woman between 18 and 30 years old with Graves' hyperthyroidism. Sequencing input: blood. CDR3 bases: TGTGCCAGCAGTTACGCCCGGGGCGGCAGCTATGGCTACACCTTC. It yields the protein CASSYARGGSYGYTF.